What follows are 5 T cell receptor beta chains derived from one specimen sequenced in a study of T cell responses to AZD1222 COVID-19 vaccine. The data were produced by immunoSEQ multiplex PCR, yet TCRdb's version contains in-frame clones alone and is incomplete. The profile shows about 140,000 clones, approximately 91% of them singletons. Here the sequenced sample was peripheral blood, taken 28 days after the second AZD1222 dose. These receptors were taken from an adult who received the AZD1222 COVID-19 vaccine.

This chain connects TRBV5-4 to TRBJ2-1; TRBD2 matches at 8 bases. CDR3 length: 14 amino acids. The J segment lost 8 bases and the V segment lost 4 bases, leaving 8 bases of the junction unmatched. Germline CDR1 SGHNT, CDR2 YYREEE (reference sequence). Here the CDR3 DNA reads TGTGCCAGCAGCCGTAGCGGGGAAGAGTATGAGCAGTTCTTC. It yields the protein CASSRSGEEYEQFF.

The J gene is TRBJ1-1, the V gene TRBV7-9; 11 nucleotides match TRBD1. V shed 5 bases, J shed 1 base, and the junction held 3 bases outside the gene matches. The CDR3 has 15 residues. Germline V CDR1 and CDR2: SEHNR, FQNEAQ (reference sequence). In DNA, the CDR3 is TGTGCCAGCAGCGCAGGACAGGGGGCGAACACTGAAGCTTTCTTT. Its protein product is CASSAGQGANTEAFF.

The chain has TRBV20-1 and TRBJ1-1; no firm D call. This CDR3 contains 13 residues. With 3 bases removed from V and 1 base from J, the gap between germline ends came to 9 bases. Germline-derived CDR1 and CDR2 are DFQATT and SNEGSKA (reference sequence). CDR3 in DNA: TGCAGTGCTAGTAACTGGGGGAACACTGAAGCTTTCTTT. This encodes CSASNWGNTEAFF.

V usage is TRBV3-1 (or the pseudogene TRBV3-2) and J usage is TRBJ2-7, with D possibly being TRBD2 (5 bases). From germline, CDR1 is LGHDT and CDR2 YNNKEL (reference sequence). The germline V and J ends were trimmed by 5 bases and 5 bases, with 25 bases remaining between them. CDR3 size: 17 residues. Here the CDR3 reads CASSGMVGLAPAHEQYF. The CDR3 region has the DNA TGTGCCAGCAGCGGTATGGTAGGACTCGCGCCAGCCCACGAGCAGTACTTC.

The chain uses TRBV4-2 and TRBJ1-5, with 8 bases fitting TRBD1. Trimming took 2 bases from V and 8 from J; bases not matched to a gene: 11. Germline CDR1 is LGHNA and CDR2 is YNFKEQ. CDR3 length: 16 residues. The DNA for the CDR3 is TGTGCCAGCAGCCAAACGTCCCGGACAGGGAGGGAGCCCCAGCATTTT. Translated, it gives CASSQTSRTGREPQHF.